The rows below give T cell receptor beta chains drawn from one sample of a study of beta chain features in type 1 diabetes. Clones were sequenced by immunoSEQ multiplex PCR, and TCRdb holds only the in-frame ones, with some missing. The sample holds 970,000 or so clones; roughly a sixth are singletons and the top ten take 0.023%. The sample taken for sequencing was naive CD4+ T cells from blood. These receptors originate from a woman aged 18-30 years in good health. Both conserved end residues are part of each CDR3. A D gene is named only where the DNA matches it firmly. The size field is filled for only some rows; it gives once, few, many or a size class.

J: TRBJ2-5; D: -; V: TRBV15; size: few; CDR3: CATSRGSGEETQYF; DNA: TGTGCCACCAGCAGAGGATCAGGGGAGGAGACCCAGTACTTC
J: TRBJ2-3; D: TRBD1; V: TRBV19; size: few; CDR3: CASSMLGQFTDTQYF; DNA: TGTGCCAGTAGTATGCTGGGACAGTTCACAGATACGCAGTATTTT
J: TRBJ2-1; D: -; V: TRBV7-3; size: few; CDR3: CASSLNLGTQQFF; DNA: TGTGCCAGCAGCTTAAACCTCGGGACTCAGCAGTTCTTC
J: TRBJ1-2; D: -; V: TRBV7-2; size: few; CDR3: CASSLDYRGVYGYTF; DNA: TGTGCCAGCAGCTTAGATTACCGGGGGGTATATGGCTACACCTTC
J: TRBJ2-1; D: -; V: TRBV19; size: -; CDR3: CASSQGPLYNEQFF; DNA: TGTGCCAGTAGCCAAGGACCGTTATACAATGAGCAGTTCTTC
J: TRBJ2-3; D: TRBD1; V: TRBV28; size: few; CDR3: CASSPTGERTDTQYF; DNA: TGTGCCAGCAGTCCGACAGGGGAGCGTACAGATACGCAGTATTTT
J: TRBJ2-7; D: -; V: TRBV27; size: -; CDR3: CASSPRDGGYEQYF; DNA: TGTGCCAGCAGCCCCCGGGACGGAGGCTACGAGCAGTACTTC
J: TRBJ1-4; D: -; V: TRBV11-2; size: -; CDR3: CASSLGTGAQGLFF; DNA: TGTGCCAGCAGCTTGGGGACGGGGGCCCAGGGACTGTTTTTT
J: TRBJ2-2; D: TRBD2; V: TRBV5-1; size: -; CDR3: CASSPGLAGGYTGELFF; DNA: TGCGCCAGCAGCCCGGGACTAGCGGGAGGGTACACCGGGGAGCTGTTTTTT
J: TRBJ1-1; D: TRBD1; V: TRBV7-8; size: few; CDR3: CASSLLRDRGAEAFF; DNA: TGTGCCAGCAGCTTATTGCGGGACAGGGGAGCTGAAGCTTTCTTT
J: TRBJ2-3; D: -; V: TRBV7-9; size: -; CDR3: CASSLSLAASTDTQYF; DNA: TGTGCCAGCAGCTTATCGCTAGCAGCTAGCACAGATACGCAGTATTTT
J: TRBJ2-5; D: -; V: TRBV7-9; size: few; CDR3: CASSYLLAFQETQYF; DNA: TGTGCCAGCAGCTACCTCTTAGCGTTCCAAGAGACCCAGTACTTC
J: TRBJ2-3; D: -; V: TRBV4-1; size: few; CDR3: CASSQVGTDTQYF; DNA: TGCGCCAGCAGCCAAGTGGGTACAGATACGCAGTATTTT
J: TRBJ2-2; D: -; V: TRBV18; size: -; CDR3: CASSQWGTGELFF; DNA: TGTGCCAGCTCACAGTGGGGGACCGGGGAGCTGTTTTTT
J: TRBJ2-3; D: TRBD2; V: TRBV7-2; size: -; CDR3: CASSLVLAGSDTQYF; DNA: TGTGCCAGCAGCTTAGTCCTAGCGGGTAGTGATACGCAGTATTTT
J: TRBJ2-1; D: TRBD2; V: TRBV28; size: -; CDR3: CASISGSPYNEQFF; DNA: TGTGCCAGCATCAGCGGGAGCCCCTACAATGAGCAGTTCTTC
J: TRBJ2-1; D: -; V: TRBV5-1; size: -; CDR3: CASSFSLNEQFF; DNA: TGCGCCAGCAGCTTTAGTCTCAATGAGCAGTTCTTC
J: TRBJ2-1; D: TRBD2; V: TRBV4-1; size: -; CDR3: CASSLWEGSYNEQFF; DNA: TGCGCCAGCAGCCTGTGGGAGGGGTCCTACAATGAGCAGTTCTTC
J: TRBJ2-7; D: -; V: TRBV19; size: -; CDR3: CASSIRDSYEQYF; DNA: TGTGCCAGTAGTATCCGGGATTCCTACGAGCAGTACTTC
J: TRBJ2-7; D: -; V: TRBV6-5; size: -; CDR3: CASSYPGVYEQYF; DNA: TGTGCCAGCAGTTATCCGGGGGTCTACGAGCAGTACTTC
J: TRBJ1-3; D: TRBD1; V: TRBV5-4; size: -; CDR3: CASSPRTGFGNTIYF; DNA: TGTGCCAGCAGCCCTCGGACAGGGTTTGGAAACACCATATATTTT
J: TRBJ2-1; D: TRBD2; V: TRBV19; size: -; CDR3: CASSIGLLAGSKAYNEQFF; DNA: TGTGCCAGTAGTATAGGTCTGCTAGCGGGATCAAAGGCATACAATGAGCAGTTCTTC
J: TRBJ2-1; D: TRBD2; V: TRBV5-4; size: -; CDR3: CASSLSAGAAYNEQFF; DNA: TGTGCCAGCAGCTTGTCGGCGGGAGCCGCCTACAATGAGCAGTTCTTC
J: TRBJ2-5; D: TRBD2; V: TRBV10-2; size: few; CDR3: CASRLAGQETQYF; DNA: TGCGCCAGCAGATTAGCGGGACAAGAGACCCAGTACTTC
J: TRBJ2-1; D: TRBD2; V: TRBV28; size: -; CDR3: CASRTSGTSLHEQFF; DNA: TGTGCCAGCAGAACCTCCGGGACTAGTCTCCATGAGCAGTTCTTC
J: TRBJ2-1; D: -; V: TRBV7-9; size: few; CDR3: CASSLKTTDYNEQFF; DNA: TGTGCCAGCAGCTTAAAGACTACCGACTACAATGAGCAGTTCTTC
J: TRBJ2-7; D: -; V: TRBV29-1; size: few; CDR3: CSVESMGGGAAYEQYF; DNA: TGCAGCGTTGAATCGATGGGTGGCGGGGCCGCCTACGAGCAGTACTTC
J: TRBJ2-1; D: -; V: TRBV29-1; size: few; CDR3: CSVEFPPFGLEQFF; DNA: TGCAGCGTTGAATTTCCCCCATTTGGCCTTGAGCAGTTCTTC
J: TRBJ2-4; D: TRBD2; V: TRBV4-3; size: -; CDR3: CASSQESLAGGPQSKNIQYF; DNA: TGCGCCAGCAGCCAAGAATCCCTAGCGGGAGGGCCTCAGTCCAAAAACATTCAGTACTTC
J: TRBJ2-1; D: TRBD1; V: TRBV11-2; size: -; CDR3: CASSRDRGEQFF; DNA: TGTGCCAGCAGCCGGGACAGGGGTGAGCAGTTCTTC
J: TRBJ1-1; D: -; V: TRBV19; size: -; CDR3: CASTLGTGMLRTEAFF; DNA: TGTGCCAGTACCCTAGGCACAGGGATGCTTAGGACTGAAGCTTTCTTT
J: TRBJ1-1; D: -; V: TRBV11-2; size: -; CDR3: CASSLDMSAGWIEAFF; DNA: TGTGCCAGCAGCTTAGATATGAGCGCAGGGTGGATAGAAGCTTTCTTT
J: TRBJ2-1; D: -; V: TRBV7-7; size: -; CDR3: CASSQNRPGVFDDEQFF; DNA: TGTGCTAGCAGCCAAAACCGGCCGGGGGTTTTTGACGATGAGCAGTTCTTC
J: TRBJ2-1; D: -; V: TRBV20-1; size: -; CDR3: CSARPYNEQFF; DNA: TGCAGTGCTAGGCCCTACAATGAGCAGTTCTTC
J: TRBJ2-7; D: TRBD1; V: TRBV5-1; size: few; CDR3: CASSLGDRYPPYEQYF; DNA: TGCGCCAGCAGCTTGGGGGACAGGTACCCTCCCTACGAGCAGTACTTC
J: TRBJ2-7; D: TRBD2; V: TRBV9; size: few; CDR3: CASSPILAGVHEQYF; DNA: TGTGCCAGCAGCCCCATACTTGCGGGAGTCCACGAGCAGTACTTC
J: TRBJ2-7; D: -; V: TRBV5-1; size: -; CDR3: CASSLASPAYEQYF; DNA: TGCGCCAGCAGCTTGGCCTCCCCAGCCTACGAGCAGTACTTC
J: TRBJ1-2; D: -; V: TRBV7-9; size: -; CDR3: CASSFYVGERGSYTF; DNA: TGTGCCAGCAGCTTTTACGTCGGTGAGAGGGGGAGCTACACCTTC
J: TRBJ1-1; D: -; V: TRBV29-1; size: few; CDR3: CSVEPPGWGTEAFF; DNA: TGCAGCGTTGAACCCCCAGGGTGGGGGACTGAAGCTTTCTTT
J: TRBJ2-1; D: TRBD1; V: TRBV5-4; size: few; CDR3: CASSLGQGSSYNEQFF; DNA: TGTGCCAGCAGCCTGGGACAGGGGTCATCCTACAATGAGCAGTTCTTC
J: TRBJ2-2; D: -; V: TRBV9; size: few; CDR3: CASSVVPARGFGELFF; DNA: TGTGCCAGCAGCGTAGTTCCGGCTAGAGGGTTCGGGGAGCTGTTTTTT
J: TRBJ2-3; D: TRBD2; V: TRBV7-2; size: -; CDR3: CASSFLGSGADTQYF; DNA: TGTGCCAGCAGCTTCTTAGGTAGCGGGGCAGATACGCAGTATTTT
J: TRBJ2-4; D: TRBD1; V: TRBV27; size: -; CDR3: CASSSLHRGFDKNIQYF; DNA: TGTGCCAGCAGTTCTCTCCACAGGGGATTTGACAAAAACATTCAGTACTTC
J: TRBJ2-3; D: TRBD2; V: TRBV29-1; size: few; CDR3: CSVRREGRADTQYF; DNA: TGCAGCGTTAGGAGGGAGGGCCGGGCAGATACGCAGTATTTT
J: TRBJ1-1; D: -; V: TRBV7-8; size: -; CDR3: CACSPGMNTEAFF; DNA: TGTGCCTGTAGCCCGGGGATGAACACTGAAGCTTTCTTT
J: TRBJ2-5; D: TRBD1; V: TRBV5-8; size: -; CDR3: CASNLDRVETQYF; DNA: TGTGCCAGCAACCTGGACAGGGTAGAGACCCAGTACTTC
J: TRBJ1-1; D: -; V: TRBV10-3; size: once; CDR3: CAISVTEGSTEAFF; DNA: TGTGCCATCAGTGTTACGGAGGGGAGCACTGAAGCTTTCTTT
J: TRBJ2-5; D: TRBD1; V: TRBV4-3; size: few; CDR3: CASSQFTGEETQYF; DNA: TGCGCCAGCAGCCAATTTACAGGGGAAGAGACCCAGTACTTC
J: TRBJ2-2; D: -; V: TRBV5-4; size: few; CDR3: CASTGQNTGELFF; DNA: TGTGCCAGCACAGGACAGAACACCGGGGAGCTGTTTTTT
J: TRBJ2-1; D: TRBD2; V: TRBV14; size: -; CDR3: CASSQELGSGSFYNEQFF; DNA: TGTGCCAGCAGCCAAGAGCTGGGTAGCGGGTCTTTCTACAATGAGCAGTTCTTC
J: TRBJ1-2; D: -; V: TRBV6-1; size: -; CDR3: CASSELSTSHTF; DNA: TGTGCCAGCAGTGAACTGAGTACTAGTCACACCTTC
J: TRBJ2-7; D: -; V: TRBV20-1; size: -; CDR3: CSARVFEQYF; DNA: TGCAGTGCTAGGGTTTTCGAGCAGTACTTC
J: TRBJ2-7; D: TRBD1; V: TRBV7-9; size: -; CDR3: CASSLRQGSYEQYF; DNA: TGTGCCAGCAGCTTGCGACAGGGCTCCTACGAGCAGTACTTC
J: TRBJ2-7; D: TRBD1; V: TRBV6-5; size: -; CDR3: CASRKGTDYEQYF; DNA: TGTGCCAGCAGGAAAGGGACAGATTACGAGCAGTACTTC
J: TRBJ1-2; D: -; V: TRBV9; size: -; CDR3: CASSVHPLDLNGYTF; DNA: TGTGCCAGCAGCGTACACCCCCTGGACTTGAATGGCTACACCTTC
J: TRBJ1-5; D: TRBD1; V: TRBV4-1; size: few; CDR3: CASSRETGAIQPQHF; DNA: TGCGCCAGCAGCCGGGAAACAGGGGCAATTCAGCCCCAGCATTTT
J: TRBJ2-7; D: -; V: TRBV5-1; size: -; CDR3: CASSFEFSLEQYF; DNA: TGCGCCAGCAGCTTCGAATTCTCTCTAGAGCAGTACTTC